These 30 T cell receptor beta chains were all obtained from the same sample, sequenced in a study of blood T cell repertoires in COVID-19. Generated by immunoSEQ multiplex PCR, the TCRdb table keeps only in-frame clones and is missing some. The table lists around 280,000 clones, roughly nine tenths of them singletons, with 11% in the top ten. The sequenced sample consisted of peripheral blood. The receptor set was obtained from a woman aged 25 to 39 with COVID-19, enrolled during active disease.

The chain employs TRBV6-5 and TRBJ1-2; TRBD1 aligns across 9 bases. Trimming removed 2 bases from V and 4 bases from J; junction bases left unmatched: 8. The CDR3 has 16 amino acids. Germline V gives CDR1 MNHEY, CDR2 SVGAGI. The CDR3, as DNA: TGTGCCAGCAGTTACCTTACAGGGGGCAGCGGCTATGGCTACACCTTC. This sequence encodes CASSYLTGGSGYGYTF.

The chain employs TRBV19 and TRBJ2-7; D is possibly TRBD2 (6 bases). From germline, CDR1 is LNHDA and CDR2 SQIVND (reference sequence). The CDR3 extends over 15 amino acids. Trimming took 4 bases from V and 2 from J, leaving 15 bases between them. CDR3 DNA: TGTGCCAGTAGTAGCGGGACCACCCCCGCCTACGAGCAGTACTTC. Translation: CASSSGTTPAYEQYF.

The chain carries TRBV23-1 and TRBJ2-1; D gene uncertain. TRBV23-1 is an ORF for which the function is uncertain. The germline V and J ends were trimmed by 4 bases and 2 bases, with 12 bases remaining between them. The CDR3 covers 15 residues. The CDR3 DNA is TGCGCCAGCAGTCCGTGCCCGGTGACCTACAATGAGCAGTTCTTC. This sequence encodes CASSPCPVTYNEQFF.

The gene calls are TRBV6-5 and TRBJ1-1; D uncertain. Germline CDR1 and CDR2: MNHEY and SVGAGI. The CDR3 has 13 amino acids. Trimming took 8 bases from V and 1 from J, leaving 11 bases between them. CDR3 sequence: CASPRDWNTEAFF. CDR3 sequence (DNA): TGTGCCAGCCCCCGTGACTGGAACACTGAAGCTTTCTTT.

This sequence joins TRBV7-9 and TRBJ1-2; D may be TRBD1 (6 bases). This CDR3 is built from 15 residues. Germline V gene sequence: CDR1 SEHNR, CDR2 FQNEAQ (reference sequence). Trimming took off 6 bases at V and 6 bases at J, with 20 bases between the two ends. This CDR3 is CASSSDLTGSNGYTF. DNA for the CDR3: TGTGCCAGCAGTTCGGACCTAACAGGGAGTAATGGCTACACCTTC. Looking up the rest from reference TRBV7-9 and TRBJ1-2 gives the full variable domain: DTGVSQNPRHKITKRGQNVTFRCDPISEHNRLYWYRQTLGQGPEFLTYFQNEAQLEKSRLLSDRFSAERPKGSFSTLEIQRTEQGDSAMYLCASSSDLTGSNGYTFGSGTRLTVV.

The rearrangement uses TRBV7-9 and TRBJ1-6, with D hard to call. V was pared by 5 bases and J by 14 bases, with 13 bases between. Germline V gives CDR1 SEHNR, CDR2 FQNEAQ (reference sequence). The CDR3 is made up of 12 amino acids. The CDR3 DNA follows: TGTGCCAGCAGCCCCGGTGGAGAGTCCCTCCACTTT. Translated, it gives CASSPGGESLHF.

The CDR3 sequence is CATSRDIFALGTGGLSAAPLHF. The CDR3 coding sequence is TGTGCCACCAGCAGAGATATTTTCGCTTTGGGGACAGGGGGCCTGAGCGCGGCACCCCTCCACTTT. The rearrangement links TRBV15 to TRBJ1-6; TRBD1 matches at 12 bases. V lost 0 bases, J lost 11 bases, and 23 bases stayed unmatched. Germline lookup yields CDR1 LNHNV and CDR2 YYDKDF (reference sequence). The CDR3 is 22 amino acids.

This clone was observed a single time. The rearrangement links TRBV18 to TRBJ2-4, with 11 positions matching TRBD1. Germline assignment: CDR1 KGHSH and CDR2 LQKENI. V gave up 3 bases and J gave up 2 bases; unmatched junction bases: 3. The CDR3 is made up of 16 amino acids. The CDR3 DNA reads TGTGCCAGCTCACCCGGACAGGGGGCGACCAAAAACATTCAGTACTTC. Translated: CASSPGQGATKNIQYF.

In this sample, this clone turned up once. The chain has TRBV10-3 and TRBJ1-2; maybe TRBD1 (6 bases). This CDR3 contains 14 residues. Germline V CDR1 and CDR2: ENHRY, SYGVKD. Trimming removed 5 bases at V and 3 bases at J, with 13 bases between. For the CDR3, the DNA is TGTGCCATCAGTACGCTACAGGGTTACTATGGCTACACCTTC. The encoded protein is CAISTLQGYYGYTF.

The chain uses TRBV6-5 and TRBJ1-6; possibly TRBD1 for D (5 bases). The germline V gene has CDR1 MNHEY and CDR2 SVGAGI. This CDR3 has 13 residues. V lost 6 bases, J lost 7 bases, and 10 bases lay in between. CDR3 bases: TGTGCCAGCAGGGGGGGACCAAATTCACCCCTCCACTTT. Amino acid sequence: CASRGGPNSPLHF.

The genes are TRBV7-9 and TRBJ2-2, with no clear D. CDR3 length: 14 amino acids. Looked up from germline, CDR1 is SEHNR and CDR2 is FQNEAQ (reference sequence). Trimming stripped 1 base from V and 6 bases from J, with 9 bases between. The CDR3 bases are TGTGCCAGCAGCTTAGTTCTTTTAGCCGGGGAGCTGTTTTTT. This encodes CASSLVLLAGELFF.

The CDR3 DNA reads as TGTGCCAGCACTCCTCCCCGCGGACACCTGGTGACTGAAGCTTTCTTT. It specifies CASTPPRGHLVTEAFF. The V gene is TRBV25-1, the J gene TRBJ1-1; D is perhaps TRBD1 (5 bases). The CDR3 has 16 residues. Trimming pared 7 bases from V and 5 bases from J, leaving 23 bases between. From germline, CDR1 is MGHDK and CDR2 SYGVNS. Filled out from reference TRBV25-1 and TRBJ1-1, the complete variable domain reads EADIYQTPRYLVIGTGKKITLECSQTMGHDKMYWYQQDPGMELHLIHYSYGVNSTEKGDLSSESTVSRIRTEHFPLTLESARPSHTSQYLCASTPPRGHLVTEAFFGQGTRLTVV.

The chain has TRBV5-4 and TRBJ2-1; 8 positions match TRBD1. There are 15 residues in the CDR3. Trimming cost V 3 bases and J 10 bases; bases outside gene matches: 12. The germline CDR1 and CDR2 sequences are SGHNT and YYREEE (reference sequence). CDR3 amino acids: CASSSTGQGVREQFF. CDR3 in DNA: TGTGCCAGCAGCTCCACCGGACAGGGAGTAAGGGAGCAGTTCTTC.

The rearrangement uses TRBV2 and TRBJ1-4; 8 nucleotides line up with TRBD1. The V gene end was trimmed by 8 bases and the J gene end by 6 bases; junction bases not matched to a gene: 14. The CDR3 has 16 residues. CDR1 SNHLY and CDR2 FYNNEI come from the germline V gene. Here the CDR3 reads CASLRSTGGRYEKLFF. The DNA of the CDR3 is TGTGCCAGCCTCAGGTCAACAGGGGGGAGGTATGAAAAACTGTTTTTT.

The gene calls are TRBV5-1 and TRBJ2-3; 8 bases align to TRBD2. Trimming removed 4 bases from V and 5 bases from J; junction bases left unmatched: 12. The CDR3 covers 16 residues. Germline loops: CDR1 SGHRS, CDR2 YFSETQ. CDR3 coding DNA: TGCGCCAGCAGCCTACGATGGCCAGCGGGGGTAGATACGCAGTATTTT. It yields the protein CASSLRWPAGVDTQYF.

The gene calls are TRBV18 and TRBJ2-3; perhaps TRBD2 as D (5 bases). The V end lost 6 bases, the J end lost 2 bases, and 9 bases lay between the germline ends. Germline-derived CDR1 and CDR2 are KGHSH and LQKENI. The length of the CDR3 is 13 residues. The chain's CDR3 is CASSPRDTDTQYF. CDR3 coding DNA: TGTGCCAGCTCCCCCCGGGACACAGATACGCAGTATTTT.

The chain combines TRBV4-2 with TRBJ2-2, with D tentatively TRBD1 (6 bases). The V gene's germline CDR1 is LGHNA and CDR2 YNFKEQ. The V gene lost 3 bases and the J gene lost 6 bases, with 11 bases spanning the gap. CDR3 length: 14 residues. The CDR3 DNA is TGTGCCAGCAGCCAGGACAGTCGGGCCGGGGAGCTGTTTTTT. Amino acid sequence: CASSQDSRAGELFF.

This clone occurred a few times. The chain has TRBV6-5 and TRBJ1-2, with D uncertain. The germline CDR1 and CDR2 sequences are MNHEY and SVGAGI. The length of the CDR3 is 15 residues. Trimming cost V 6 bases and J 8 bases, with 22 bases left between them. The CDR3 DNA reads as TGTGCCAGCAGGCCCAATGCGTTAGGTGTGGGCGGCTACACCTTC. As protein: CASRPNALGVGGYTF.

The chain couples TRBV4-1 to TRBJ1-1; maybe TRBD1 (5 bases). Trimming removed 6 bases from V and 4 bases from J, with 15 bases in between. The CDR3 is made up of 14 amino acids. Germline CDR1 MGHRA, CDR2 YSYEKL. CDR3 nucleotide sequence: TGCGCCAGCAGGGACGGGGGGACCGGCACTGAAGCTTTCTTT. Translation: CASRDGGTGTEAFF.

The chain joins TRBV18 to TRBJ1-2, with D unresolved. Trimming stripped 3 bases from V and 8 bases from J, with 10 bases between. The germline CDR1 and CDR2 sequences are KGHSH and LQKENI. The CDR3 is 12 residues long. CDR3 region: CASSPPGMGYTF. Here the CDR3 DNA reads TGTGCCAGCTCACCCCCAGGAATGGGCTACACCTTC.

The chain's CDR3 is CASSWTGTYEQYF. Here the CDR3 DNA reads TGCGCCAGCAGCTGGACGGGAACCTACGAGCAGTACTTC. The gene calls are TRBV5-1 and TRBJ2-7; weak D call: TRBD2 (5 bases). Deletions cut 3 bases from V and 2 bases from J, with 9 bases between. This CDR3 has 13 residues. Germline V gives CDR1 SGHRS, CDR2 YFSETQ.

CDR3: CASSGGGGTRRTDTQYF. CDR3 coding DNA: TGTGCCAGCAGCGGCGGCGGCGGGACTAGACGCACAGATACGCAGTATTTT. The rearrangement uses TRBV7-2 and TRBJ2-3; 8 bases align to TRBD2. Per the germline V gene, CDR1 is SGHTA and CDR2 is FQGNSA. The CDR3 length is 17 residues. J gave up 1 base and V 5 bases, and 11 bases lay outside the gene matches.

V is TRBV24-1 and J is TRBJ1-5, with D uncertain. The CDR3 sequence is 13 residues long. The V and J ends lost 3 bases and 8 bases respectively, with 10 bases between them. The V gene's germline CDR1 is KGHDR and CDR2 SFDVKD. CDR3 DNA sequence: TGTGCCACCAGTGATGCGGGTTATGAGCCCCAGCATTTT. This sequence encodes CATSDAGYEPQHF.

This sequence joins TRBV6-5 and TRBJ2-5; 13 nucleotides line up with TRBD2. CDR3 size: 15 residues. Germline-derived CDR1 and CDR2 are MNHEY and SVGAGI. V lost 10 bases to trimming and J lost 5 bases; unmatched junction nucleotides: 10. As DNA, the CDR3 is TGTGCCACGGACGGACCGGGACTAGCGGGGGAGACCCAGTACTTC. Residues: CATDGPGLAGETQYF.

The gene calls are TRBV5-1 and TRBJ1-5, with D possibly TRBD1 on 6 matching bases. The germline gives CDR1 SGHRS, CDR2 YFSETQ. Trimming shortened V by 0 bases and J by 7 bases, and 14 bases separated the two germline ends. The CDR3 contains 15 residues. The CDR3: CASSLGQGFGQPQHF. In DNA, the CDR3 is TGCGCCAGCAGCTTGGGGCAGGGGTTCGGGCAGCCCCAGCATTTT.

The rearrangement uses TRBV28 and TRBJ1-2, with a weak D call TRBD1 (5 bases). The ends were cut back, 7 bases at V and 4 bases at J, with 22 bases in the middle. CDR1 and CDR2 (germline): MDHEN, SYDVKM. This CDR3 comprises 16 residues. CDR3 amino acids: CASTMIYQGRSYGYTF. The CDR3 region has the DNA TGTGCCAGCACCATGATCTACCAGGGCAGGAGCTATGGCTACACCTTC.

The chain carries TRBV19 and TRBJ1-1, with TRBD1 identical over 7 bases. Germline V gene data show CDR1 as LNHDA and CDR2 as SQIVND (reference sequence). This CDR3 is built from 14 residues. Losses at the gene ends were 3 bases for V and 5 bases for J; bases not matched to a gene: 6. The CDR3 loop reads CASSITRGATEAFF. The CDR3 DNA follows: TGTGCCAGTAGTATTACCAGGGGGGCGACTGAAGCTTTCTTT.

V is TRBV5-5 and J is TRBJ2-3; 12 bases are shared with TRBD2. Trimming at V came to 4 bases and at J to 4 bases, leaving 7 bases not matched to a gene. This CDR3 spans 16 amino acids. CDR1 is SGHKS and CDR2 is YYEKEE in the germline V gene (reference sequence). The CDR3 spells CASSITTSGGADTQYF. CDR3 sequence (DNA): TGTGCCAGCAGCATCACGACTAGCGGGGGCGCAGATACGCAGTATTTT.

CDR3 amino acids: CASSLIGQGGNQPQHF. CDR3 nucleotide sequence: TGTGCCAGCAGTTTGATCGGACAGGGGGGAAATCAGCCCCAGCATTTT. The chain uses TRBV27 and TRBJ1-5, with 10 bases aligning to TRBD1. With V trimmed by 3 bases and J by 4 bases, 6 bases remained unmatched. The CDR3 is made up of 16 amino acids. Germline CDR1 MNHEY, CDR2 SMNVEV (reference sequence).

The chain employs TRBV19 and TRBJ1-1, with 8 bases aligning to TRBD1. The V and J ends lost 7 bases and 8 bases, in that order; junction bases with no gene match: 6. The CDR3 totals 12 residues. Germline CDR1 LNHDA, CDR2 SQIVND (reference sequence). In DNA form, the CDR3 reads TGTGCCAGTATTCAGGGGGCGAACGAAGCTTTCTTT. This codes for CASIQGANEAFF.